This TCR beta chain was documented in a study of Graves' ophthalmopathy and Graves' hyperthyroidism. Whole-study results and caveats: Blood also contained most of the expanded thyroid clonotypes above 0.001 frequency. Forecasting of ophthalmopathy progression by the model achieved less than 71% sensitivity and 72.22% specificity.

This clonotype was seen many times. Its target is unknown. Using RNA transcripts, the TCR beta CDR3 regions were amplified. First-round RT-PCR used HTBI primers; second-round multiplex PCR followed. TCRdb re-called the multiplex PCR reads with MiXCR, one entry per CDR3 protein. The table shows hundreds of thousands of distinct CDR3 sequences, with about a fifth occurring only once. The CDR3 extends over 15 amino acids. Germline V gives CDR1 WSHSY, CDR2 SAAADI. V lost 1 base, J lost 6 bases, and 8 bases stayed unmatched. Uncontrolled infections, other autoimmune diseases, pregnancy or lactation barred patients from enrollment.

Sequencing was done on a sample of peripheral blood. This TCR derives from a woman between 18 and 29 years old with stable Graves' hyperthyroidism. Some clones in this sample may be carry-over from other donors' samples. The chain employs TRBV10-2 and TRBJ1-1, with 7 positions matching TRBD1. The CDR3 DNA reads TGCGCCAGCAGTGAGTTAACAGGGGAAGCGGCTGAAGCTTTCTTT. It codes for CASSELTGEAAEAFF.